This TCR beta chain comes out of a study of tissue T cells after allogeneic stem cell transplantation. Study-wide results and limits: Anatomically similar tissues had similar TCR repertoires within each patient.

Germline-derived CDR1 and CDR2 are KGHPV and FQNQEV (reference sequence). This CDR3 comprises 15 residues. Trimming cost V 0 bases and J 1 base, with 6 bases left between them. Some clones are missing from TCRdb's copy, which holds only in-frame ones; the method was immunoSEQ multiplex PCR. This table has some 8,000 clones, 35% to 40% appearing once. By sample share, this clone is medium-sized (0.01 to 0.1%). The antigen is not known. Gene labels here are mouse ones. The sequenced fragment ends 1 residue before the CDR3 boundary, so the rest is inferred from the germline J gene. Time point here: mouse harvest day 14 after allogeneic transplant. Tail vein injection delivered 10^7 T-cell-depleted bone marrow cells and 10^6 splenic CD5+ T cells.

The chain is built from TRBV26 and TRBJ1-4; possible D gene TRBD1, 5 bases. This sequence was found in a female BALB/c mouse given C57BL/6 T cells with graft-versus-host disease after an allogeneic hematopoietic cell transplant. Sequenced input: skin. CDR3 sequence reads: CASSLSGHSNERLFF. CDR3 DNA, as far as it was read: TGTGCCAGCAGTCTGTCAGGACATTCCAACGAAAGATTATTT.